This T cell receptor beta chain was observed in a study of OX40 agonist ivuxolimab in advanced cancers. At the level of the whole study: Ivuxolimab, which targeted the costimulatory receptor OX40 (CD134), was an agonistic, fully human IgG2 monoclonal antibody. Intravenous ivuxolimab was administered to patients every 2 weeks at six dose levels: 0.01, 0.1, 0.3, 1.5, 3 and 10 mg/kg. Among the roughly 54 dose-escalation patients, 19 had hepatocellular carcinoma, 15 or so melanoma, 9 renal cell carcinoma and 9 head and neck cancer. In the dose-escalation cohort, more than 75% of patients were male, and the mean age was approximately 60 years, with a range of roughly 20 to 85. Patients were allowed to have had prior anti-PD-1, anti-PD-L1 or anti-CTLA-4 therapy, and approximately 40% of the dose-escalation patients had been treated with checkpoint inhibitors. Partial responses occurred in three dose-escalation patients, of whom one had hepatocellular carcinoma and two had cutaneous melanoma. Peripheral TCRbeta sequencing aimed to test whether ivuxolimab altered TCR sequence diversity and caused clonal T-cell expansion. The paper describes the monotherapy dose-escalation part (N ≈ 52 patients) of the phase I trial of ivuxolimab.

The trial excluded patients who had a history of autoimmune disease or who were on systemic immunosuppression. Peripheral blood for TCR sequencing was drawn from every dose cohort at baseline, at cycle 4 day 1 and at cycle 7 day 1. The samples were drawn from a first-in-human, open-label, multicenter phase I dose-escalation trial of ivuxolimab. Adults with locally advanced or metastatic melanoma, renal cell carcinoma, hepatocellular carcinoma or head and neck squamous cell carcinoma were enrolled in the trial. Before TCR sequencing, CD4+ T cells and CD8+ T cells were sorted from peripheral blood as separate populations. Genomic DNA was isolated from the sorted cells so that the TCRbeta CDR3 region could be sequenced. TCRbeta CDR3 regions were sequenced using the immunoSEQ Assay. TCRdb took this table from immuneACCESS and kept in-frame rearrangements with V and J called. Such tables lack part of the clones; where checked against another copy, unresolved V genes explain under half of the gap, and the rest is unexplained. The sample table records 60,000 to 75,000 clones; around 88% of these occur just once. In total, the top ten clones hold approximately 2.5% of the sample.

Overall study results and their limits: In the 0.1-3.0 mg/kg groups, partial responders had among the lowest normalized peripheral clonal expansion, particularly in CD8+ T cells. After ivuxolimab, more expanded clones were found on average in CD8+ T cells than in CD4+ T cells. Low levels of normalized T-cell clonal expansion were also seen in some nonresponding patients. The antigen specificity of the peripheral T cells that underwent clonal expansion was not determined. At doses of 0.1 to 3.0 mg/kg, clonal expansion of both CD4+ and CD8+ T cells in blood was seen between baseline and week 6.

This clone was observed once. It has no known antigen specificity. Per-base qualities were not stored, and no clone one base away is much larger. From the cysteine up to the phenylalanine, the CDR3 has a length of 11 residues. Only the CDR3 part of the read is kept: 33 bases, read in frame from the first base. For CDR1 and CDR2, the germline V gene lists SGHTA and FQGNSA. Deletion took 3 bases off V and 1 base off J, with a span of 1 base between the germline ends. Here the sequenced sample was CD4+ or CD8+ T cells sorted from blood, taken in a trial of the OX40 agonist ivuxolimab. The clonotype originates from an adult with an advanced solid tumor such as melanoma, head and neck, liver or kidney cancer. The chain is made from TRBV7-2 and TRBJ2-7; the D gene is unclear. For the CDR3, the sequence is CASSLSYEQYF. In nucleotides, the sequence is TGTGCCAGCAGCTTGTCCTACGAGCAGTACTTC. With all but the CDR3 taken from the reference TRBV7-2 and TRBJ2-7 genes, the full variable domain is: GAGVSQSPSNKVTEKGKDVELRCDPISGHTALYWYRQSLGQGLEFLIYFQGNSAPDKSGLPSDRFSAERTGGSVSTLTIQRTQQEDSAVYLCASSLSYEQYFGPGTRLTVT.